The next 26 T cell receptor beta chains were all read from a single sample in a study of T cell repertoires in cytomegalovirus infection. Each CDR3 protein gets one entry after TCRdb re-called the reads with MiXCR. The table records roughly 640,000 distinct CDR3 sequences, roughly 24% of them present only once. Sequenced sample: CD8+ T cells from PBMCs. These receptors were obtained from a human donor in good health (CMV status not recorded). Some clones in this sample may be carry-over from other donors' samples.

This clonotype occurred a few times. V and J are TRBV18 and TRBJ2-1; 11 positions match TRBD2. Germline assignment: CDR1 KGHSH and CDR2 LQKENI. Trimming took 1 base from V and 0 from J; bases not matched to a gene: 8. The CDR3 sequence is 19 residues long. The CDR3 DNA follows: TGTGCCAGCTCACCACGGGTTCTAGCGGGGGGTAGCTCCTACAATGAGCAGTTCTTC. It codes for CASSPRVLAGGSSYNEQFF.

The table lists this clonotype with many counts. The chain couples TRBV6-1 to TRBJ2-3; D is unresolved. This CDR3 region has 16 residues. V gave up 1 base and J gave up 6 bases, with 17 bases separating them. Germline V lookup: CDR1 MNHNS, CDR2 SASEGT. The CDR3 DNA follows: TGTGCCAGCAGTGAAGAGCCCGGGTGGATACGGGATACGCAGTATTTT. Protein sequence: CASSEEPGWIRDTQYF.

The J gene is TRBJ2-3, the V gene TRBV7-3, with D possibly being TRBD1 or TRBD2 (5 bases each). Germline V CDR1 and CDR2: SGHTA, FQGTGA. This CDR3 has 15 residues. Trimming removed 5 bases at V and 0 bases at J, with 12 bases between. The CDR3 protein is CASSVDGASTDTQYF. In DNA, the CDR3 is TGTGCCAGCAGCGTTGACGGGGCTAGCACAGATACGCAGTATTTT.

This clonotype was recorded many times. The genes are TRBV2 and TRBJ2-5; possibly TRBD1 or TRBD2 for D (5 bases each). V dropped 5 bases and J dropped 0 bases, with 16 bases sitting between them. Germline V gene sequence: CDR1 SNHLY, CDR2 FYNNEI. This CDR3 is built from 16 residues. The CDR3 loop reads CASSTLRDGNQETQYF. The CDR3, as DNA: TGTGCCAGCAGTACACTCCGGGACGGAAACCAAGAGACCCAGTACTTC.

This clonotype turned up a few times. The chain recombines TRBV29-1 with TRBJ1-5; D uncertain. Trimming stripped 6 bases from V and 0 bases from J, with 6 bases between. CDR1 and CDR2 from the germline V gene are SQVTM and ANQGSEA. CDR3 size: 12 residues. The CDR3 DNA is TGCAGCGTAAAGGATAGCAATCAGCCCCAGCATTTT. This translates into CSVKDSNQPQHF.

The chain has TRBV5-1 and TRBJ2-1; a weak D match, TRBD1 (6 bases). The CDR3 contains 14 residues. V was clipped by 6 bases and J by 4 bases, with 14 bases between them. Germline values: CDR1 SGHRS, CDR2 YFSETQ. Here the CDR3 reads CASTGLDSYNEQFF. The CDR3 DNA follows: TGCGCCAGCACCGGATTGGACAGTTACAATGAGCAGTTCTTC.

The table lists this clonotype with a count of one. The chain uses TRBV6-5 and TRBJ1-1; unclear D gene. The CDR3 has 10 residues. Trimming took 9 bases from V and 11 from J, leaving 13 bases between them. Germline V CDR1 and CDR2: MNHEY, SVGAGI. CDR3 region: CASICPQAFF. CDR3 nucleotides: TGTGCCAGTATCTGCCCCCAGGCTTTCTTT.

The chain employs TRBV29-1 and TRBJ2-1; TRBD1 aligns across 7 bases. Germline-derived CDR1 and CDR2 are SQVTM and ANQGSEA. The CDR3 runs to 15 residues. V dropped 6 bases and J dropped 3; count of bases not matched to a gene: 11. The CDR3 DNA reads TGCAGCGTGAAGGATACCGGGACAGTCTACAATGAGCAGTTCTTC. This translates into CSVKDTGTVYNEQFF.

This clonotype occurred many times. The DNA for the CDR3 is TGTGCCAGCAGTTACTCGAGCGTAGGGGTGGGCGATGAGCAGTTCTTC. Its protein is CASSYSSVGVGDEQFF. The V and J genes are TRBV6-2 or TRBV6-3 and TRBJ2-1; the D gene is possibly TRBD1 (5 bases). Trimming took off 0 bases at V and 8 bases at J, with 17 bases between the two ends. This CDR3 is built from 16 residues. Germline V gives CDR1 MNHEY, CDR2 SVGEGT.

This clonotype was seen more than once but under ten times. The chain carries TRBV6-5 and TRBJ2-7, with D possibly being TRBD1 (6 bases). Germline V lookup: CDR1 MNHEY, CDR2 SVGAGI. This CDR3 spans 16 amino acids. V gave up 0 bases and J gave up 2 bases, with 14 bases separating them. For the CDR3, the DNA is TGTGCCAGCAGTTACTCGAGTAGAGGGGGAGCCTACGAGCAGTACTTC. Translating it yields CASSYSSRGGAYEQYF.

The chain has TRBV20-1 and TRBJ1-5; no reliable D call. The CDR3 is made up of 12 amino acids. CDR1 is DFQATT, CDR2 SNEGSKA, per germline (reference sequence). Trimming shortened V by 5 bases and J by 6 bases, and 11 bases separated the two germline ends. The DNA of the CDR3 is TGCAGTGCTCCCCCTCGGGGTCAGCCCCAGCATTTT. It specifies CSAPPRGQPQHF.

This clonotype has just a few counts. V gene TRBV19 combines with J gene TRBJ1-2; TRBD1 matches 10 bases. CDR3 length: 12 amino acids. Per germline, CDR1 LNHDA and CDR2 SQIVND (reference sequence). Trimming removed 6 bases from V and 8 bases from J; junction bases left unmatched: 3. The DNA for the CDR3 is TGTGCCAGTAGGGGACAGGGGAGAGGCTACACCTTC. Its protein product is CASRGQGRGYTF.

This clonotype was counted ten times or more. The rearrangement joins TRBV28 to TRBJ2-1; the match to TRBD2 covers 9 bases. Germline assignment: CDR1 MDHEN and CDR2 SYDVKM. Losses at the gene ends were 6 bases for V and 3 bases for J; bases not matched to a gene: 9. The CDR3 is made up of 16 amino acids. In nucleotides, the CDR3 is TGTGCCAGCAGCGATTCTAGCGGGGCAAACTACAATGAGCAGTTCTTC. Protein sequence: CASSDSSGANYNEQFF.

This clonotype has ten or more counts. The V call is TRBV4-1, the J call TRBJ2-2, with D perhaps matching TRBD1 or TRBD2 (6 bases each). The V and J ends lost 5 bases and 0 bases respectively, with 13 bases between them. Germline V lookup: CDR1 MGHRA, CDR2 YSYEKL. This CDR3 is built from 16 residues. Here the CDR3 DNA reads TGCGCCAGCAGCGGGGGGCCAGCCTCGAACACCGGGGAGCTGTTTTTT. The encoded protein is CASSGGPASNTGELFF.

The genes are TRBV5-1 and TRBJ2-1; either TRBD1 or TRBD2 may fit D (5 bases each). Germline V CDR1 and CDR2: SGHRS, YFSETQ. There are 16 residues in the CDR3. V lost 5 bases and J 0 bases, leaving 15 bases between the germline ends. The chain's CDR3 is CASSFVRDVSYNEQFF. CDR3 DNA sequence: TGCGCCAGCAGTTTTGTCCGGGACGTCTCCTACAATGAGCAGTTCTTC.

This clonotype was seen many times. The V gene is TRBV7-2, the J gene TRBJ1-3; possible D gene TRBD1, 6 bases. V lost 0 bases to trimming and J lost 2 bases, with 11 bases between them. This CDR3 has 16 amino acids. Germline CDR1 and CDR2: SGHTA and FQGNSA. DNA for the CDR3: TGTGCCAGCAGCTTAGCGGAGGGGGAAGCTGGAAACACCATATATTTT. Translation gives CASSLAEGEAGNTIYF.

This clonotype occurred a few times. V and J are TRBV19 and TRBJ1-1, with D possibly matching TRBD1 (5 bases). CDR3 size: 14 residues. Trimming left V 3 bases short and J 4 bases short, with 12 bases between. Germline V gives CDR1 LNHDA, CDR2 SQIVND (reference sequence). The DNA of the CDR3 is TGTGCCAGTAGTATGACGGGGGGGGGCACTGAAGCTTTCTTT. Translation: CASSMTGGGTEAFF.

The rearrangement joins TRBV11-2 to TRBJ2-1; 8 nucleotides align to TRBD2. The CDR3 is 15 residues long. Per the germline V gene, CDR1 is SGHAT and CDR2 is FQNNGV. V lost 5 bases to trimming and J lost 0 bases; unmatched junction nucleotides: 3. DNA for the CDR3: TGTGCCAGCAGCATACTAGCGGTCTCCTACAATGAGCAGTTCTTC. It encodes CASSILAVSYNEQFF.

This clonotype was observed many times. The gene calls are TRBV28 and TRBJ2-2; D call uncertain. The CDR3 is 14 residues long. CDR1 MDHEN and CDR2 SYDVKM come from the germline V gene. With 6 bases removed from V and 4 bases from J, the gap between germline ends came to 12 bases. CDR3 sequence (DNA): TGTGCCAGCAGCCGGACGTACTTCACCGGGGAGCTGTTTTTT. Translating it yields CASSRTYFTGELFF. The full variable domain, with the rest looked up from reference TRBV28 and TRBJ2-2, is DVKVTQSSRYLVKRTGEKVFLECVQDMDHENMFWYRQDPGLGLRLIYFSYDVKMKEKGDIPEGYSVSREKKERFSLILESASTNQTSMYLCASSRTYFTGELFFGEGSRLTVL.

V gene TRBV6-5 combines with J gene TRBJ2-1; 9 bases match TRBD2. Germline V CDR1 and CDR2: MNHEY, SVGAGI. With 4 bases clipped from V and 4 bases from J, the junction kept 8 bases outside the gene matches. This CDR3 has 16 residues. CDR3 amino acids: CASSWRGGSAYNEQFF. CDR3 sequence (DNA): TGTGCCAGCAGTTGGCGGGGGGGGTCCGCTTACAATGAGCAGTTCTTC.

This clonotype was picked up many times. CDR3 sequence: CASSLGGYDHEQYF. DNA of the CDR3: TGTGCCAGCAGCTTAGGGGGATACGATCACGAGCAGTACTTC. The rearrangement uses TRBV7-2 and TRBJ2-7, with D uncertain. CDR3 length: 14 residues. CDR1 and CDR2 from the germline V gene are SGHTA and FQGNSA. The V end lost 1 base, the J end lost 5 bases, and 12 bases lay between the germline ends.

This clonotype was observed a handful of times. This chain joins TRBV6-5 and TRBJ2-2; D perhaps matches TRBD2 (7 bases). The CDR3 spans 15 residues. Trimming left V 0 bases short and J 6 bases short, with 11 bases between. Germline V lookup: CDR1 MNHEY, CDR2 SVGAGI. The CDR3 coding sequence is TGTGCCAGCAGTTACTCCCGGGGGGCTGCCGGGGAGCTGTTTTTT. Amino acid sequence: CASSYSRGAAGELFF.

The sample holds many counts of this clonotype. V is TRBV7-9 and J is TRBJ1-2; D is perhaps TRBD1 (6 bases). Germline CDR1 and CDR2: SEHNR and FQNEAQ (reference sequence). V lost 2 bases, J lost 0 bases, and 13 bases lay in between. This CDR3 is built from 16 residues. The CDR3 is CASSLPGTPTNYGYTF. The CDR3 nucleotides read TGTGCCAGCAGCTTACCGGGGACACCCACTAACTATGGCTACACCTTC.

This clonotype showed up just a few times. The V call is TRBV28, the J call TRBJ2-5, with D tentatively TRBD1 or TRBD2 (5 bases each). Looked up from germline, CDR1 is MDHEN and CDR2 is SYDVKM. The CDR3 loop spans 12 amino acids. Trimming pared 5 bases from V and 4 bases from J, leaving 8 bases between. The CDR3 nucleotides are TGTGCCAGCAGTCCCGGGACAGAGACCCAGTACTTC. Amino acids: CASSPGTETQYF.

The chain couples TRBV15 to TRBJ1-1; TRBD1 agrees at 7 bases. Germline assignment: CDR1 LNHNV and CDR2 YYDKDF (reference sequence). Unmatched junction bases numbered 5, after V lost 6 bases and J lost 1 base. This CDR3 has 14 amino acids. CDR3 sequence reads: CATRSRDRNTEAFF. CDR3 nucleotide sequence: TGTGCCACCAGGAGCCGGGACAGGAACACTGAAGCTTTCTTT.

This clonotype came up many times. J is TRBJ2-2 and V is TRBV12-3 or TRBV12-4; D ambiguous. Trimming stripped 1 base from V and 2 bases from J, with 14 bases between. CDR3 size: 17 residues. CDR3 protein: CASSLEAFTENTGELFF. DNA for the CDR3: TGTGCCAGCAGTTTAGAGGCCTTCACAGAAAACACCGGGGAGCTGTTTTTT.